This TCR beta chain was sequenced in a study of blood T cell repertoires in COVID-19. The germline V gene has CDR1 MNHEY and CDR2 SVGAGI. Trimming at V came to 1 base and at J to 6 bases, leaving 9 bases not matched to a gene. The length of the CDR3 is 16 residues. Enrolled through a virtual design, the participants were between 18 and 89 years of age and came from 24 US areas. Authors' methods: Nucleated cell number was recorded as an estimate derived from reference gene primer amplification. Method: immunoSEQ multiplex PCR; TCRdb's copy keeps in-frame clones and lacks some. D and trimming come from the DNA, and the V and J calls and clone size come from that table. The sample includes hundreds of thousands of clones, approximately 82% of them seen just once.

The material sequenced was PBMCs or T cells enriched from blood (not recorded which). The origin of this receptor is a man aged 35 to 55 who had been exposed to COVID-19. The chain links TRBV6-5 to TRBJ2-1; TRBD1 aligns across 7 bases. The CDR3 reads CASSYFADRVRNEQFF. The DNA of the CDR3 is TGTGCCAGCAGTTACTTCGCAGACAGGGTTCGCAATGAGCAGTTCTTC.